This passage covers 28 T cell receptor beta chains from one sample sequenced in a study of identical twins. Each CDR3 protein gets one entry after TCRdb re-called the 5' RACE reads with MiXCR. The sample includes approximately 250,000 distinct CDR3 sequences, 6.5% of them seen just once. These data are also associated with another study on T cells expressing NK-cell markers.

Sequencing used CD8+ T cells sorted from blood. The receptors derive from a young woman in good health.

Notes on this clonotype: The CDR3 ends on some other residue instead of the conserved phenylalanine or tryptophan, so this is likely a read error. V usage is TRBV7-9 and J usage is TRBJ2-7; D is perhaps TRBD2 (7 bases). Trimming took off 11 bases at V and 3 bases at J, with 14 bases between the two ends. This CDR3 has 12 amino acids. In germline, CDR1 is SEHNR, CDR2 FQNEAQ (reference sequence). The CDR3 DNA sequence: TGTGCCGGGGAAGGGGGGGGCTACGAGCAGTACTAC. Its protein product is CAGEGGGYEQYY.

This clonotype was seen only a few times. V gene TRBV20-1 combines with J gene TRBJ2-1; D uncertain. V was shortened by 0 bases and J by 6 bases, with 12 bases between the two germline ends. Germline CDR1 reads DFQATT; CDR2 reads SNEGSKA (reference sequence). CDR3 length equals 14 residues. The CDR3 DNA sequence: TGCAGTGCTAGAGATCCCGTCATATTCAATGAGCAGTTCTTC. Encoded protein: CSARDPVIFNEQFF.

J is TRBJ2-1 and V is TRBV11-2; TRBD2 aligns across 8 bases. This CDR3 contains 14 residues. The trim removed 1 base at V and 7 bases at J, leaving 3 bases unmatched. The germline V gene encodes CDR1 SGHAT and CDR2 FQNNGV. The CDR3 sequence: CASSLGTGGNEQFF. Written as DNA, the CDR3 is TGTGCCAGCAGCTTAGGGACGGGGGGGAATGAGCAGTTCTTC.

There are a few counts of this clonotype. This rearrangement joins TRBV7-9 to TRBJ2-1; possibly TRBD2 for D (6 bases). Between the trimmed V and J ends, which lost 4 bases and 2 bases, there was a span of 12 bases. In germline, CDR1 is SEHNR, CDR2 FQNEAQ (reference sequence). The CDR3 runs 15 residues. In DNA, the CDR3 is TGTGCCAGCAGCTCCGAGTGGGGGGCCTACAATGAGCAGTTCTTC. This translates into CASSSEWGAYNEQFF.

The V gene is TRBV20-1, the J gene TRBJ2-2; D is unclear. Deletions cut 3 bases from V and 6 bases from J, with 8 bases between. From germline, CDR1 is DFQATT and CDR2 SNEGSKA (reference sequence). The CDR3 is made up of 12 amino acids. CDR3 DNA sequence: TGCAGTGCTAGCGGTGGAGCCGGGGAGCTGTTTTTT. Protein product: CSASGGAGELFF.

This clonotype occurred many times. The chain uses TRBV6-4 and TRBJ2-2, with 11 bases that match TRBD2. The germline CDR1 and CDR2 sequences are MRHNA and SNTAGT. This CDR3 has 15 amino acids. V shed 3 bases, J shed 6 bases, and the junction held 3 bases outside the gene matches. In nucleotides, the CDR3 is TGTGCCAGCAGTGAGACTAGCGGGGTATCCGGGGAGCTGTTTTTT. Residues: CASSETSGVSGELFF.

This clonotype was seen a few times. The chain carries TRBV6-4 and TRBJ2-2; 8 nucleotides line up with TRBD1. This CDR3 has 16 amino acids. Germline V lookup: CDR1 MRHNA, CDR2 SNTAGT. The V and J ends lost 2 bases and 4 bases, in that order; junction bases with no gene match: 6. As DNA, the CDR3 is TGTGCCAGCAGTGACACGGACAGGGTCAGCACCGGGGAGCTGTTTTTT. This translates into CASSDTDRVSTGELFF.

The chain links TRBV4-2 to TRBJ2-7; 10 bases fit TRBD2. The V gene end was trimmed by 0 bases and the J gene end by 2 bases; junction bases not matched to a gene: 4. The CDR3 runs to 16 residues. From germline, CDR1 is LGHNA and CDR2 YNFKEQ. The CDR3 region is CASSQEESGGAYEQYF. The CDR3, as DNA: TGTGCCAGCAGCCAAGAGGAAAGCGGGGGGGCCTACGAGCAGTACTTC.

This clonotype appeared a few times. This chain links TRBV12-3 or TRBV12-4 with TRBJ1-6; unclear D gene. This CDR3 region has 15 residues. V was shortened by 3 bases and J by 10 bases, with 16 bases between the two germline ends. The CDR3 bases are TGTGCCAGCAGTTTCAACTCTTTTCAACGGTCACCCCTCCACTTT. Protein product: CASSFNSFQRSPLHF.

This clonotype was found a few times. DNA for the CDR3: TGTGCCAGCAGTTTCGAGGGGCTAGGAGATACGCAGTATTTT. It translates to CASSFEGLGDTQYF. The chain combines TRBV12-3 or TRBV12-4 with TRBJ2-3; D is perhaps TRBD1 or TRBD2 (5 bases each). The CDR3 is made up of 14 amino acids. V shed 3 bases and J shed 5 bases, with 12 bases lying between them.

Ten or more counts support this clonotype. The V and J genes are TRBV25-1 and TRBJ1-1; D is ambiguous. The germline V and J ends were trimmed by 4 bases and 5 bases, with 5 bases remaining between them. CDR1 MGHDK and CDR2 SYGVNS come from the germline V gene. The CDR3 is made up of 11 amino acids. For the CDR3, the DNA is TGTGCCAGCAGTGGTGGTACTGAAGCTTTCTTT. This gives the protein CASSGGTEAFF. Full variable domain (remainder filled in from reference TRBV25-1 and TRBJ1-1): EADIYQTPRYLVIGTGKKITLECSQTMGHDKMYWYQQDPGMELHLIHYSYGVNSTEKGDLSSESTVSRIRTEHFPLTLESARPSHTSQYLCASSGGTEAFFGQGTRLTVV.

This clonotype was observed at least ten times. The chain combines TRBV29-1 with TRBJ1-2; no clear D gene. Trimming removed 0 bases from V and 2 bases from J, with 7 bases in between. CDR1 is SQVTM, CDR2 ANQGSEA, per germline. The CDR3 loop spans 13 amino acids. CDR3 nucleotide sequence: TGCAGCGTTGAAGAAGGCCTCAACTATGGCTACACCTTC. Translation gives CSVEEGLNYGYTF.

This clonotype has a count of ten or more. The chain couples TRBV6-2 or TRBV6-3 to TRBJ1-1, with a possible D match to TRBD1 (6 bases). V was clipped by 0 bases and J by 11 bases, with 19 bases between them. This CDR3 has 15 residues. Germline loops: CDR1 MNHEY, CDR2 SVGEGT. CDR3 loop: CASSYSGPAQGDAFF. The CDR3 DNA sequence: TGTGCCAGCAGTTACTCGGGCCCCGCACAGGGCGACGCTTTCTTT.

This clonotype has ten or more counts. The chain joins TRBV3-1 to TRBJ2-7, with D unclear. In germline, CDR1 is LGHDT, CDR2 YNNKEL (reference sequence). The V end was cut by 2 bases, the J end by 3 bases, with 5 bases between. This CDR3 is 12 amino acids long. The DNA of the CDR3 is TGTGCCAGCAGCCAAACCAGCTACGAGCAGTACTTC. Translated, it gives CASSQTSYEQYF.

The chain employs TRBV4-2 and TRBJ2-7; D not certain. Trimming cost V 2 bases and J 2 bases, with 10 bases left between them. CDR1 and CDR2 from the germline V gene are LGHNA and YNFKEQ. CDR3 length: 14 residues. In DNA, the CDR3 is TGTGCCAGCAGCCAACCCGGGCCACCCTACGAGCAGTACTTC. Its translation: CASSQPGPPYEQYF.

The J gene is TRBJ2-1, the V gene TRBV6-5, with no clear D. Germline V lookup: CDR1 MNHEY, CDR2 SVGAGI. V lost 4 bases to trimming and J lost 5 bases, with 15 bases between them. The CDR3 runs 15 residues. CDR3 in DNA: TGTGCCAGCAGTTTCCTCTTCGGCGGTGACAATGAGCAGTTCTTC. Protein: CASSFLFGGDNEQFF.

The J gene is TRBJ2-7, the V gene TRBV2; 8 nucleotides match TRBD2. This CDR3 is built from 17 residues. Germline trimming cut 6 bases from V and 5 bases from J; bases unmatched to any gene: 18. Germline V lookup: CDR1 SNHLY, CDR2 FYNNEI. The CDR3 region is CASSGRDLAGILDEQYF. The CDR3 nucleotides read TGTGCCAGCAGCGGACGCGATCTAGCGGGCATTCTCGACGAGCAGTACTTC.

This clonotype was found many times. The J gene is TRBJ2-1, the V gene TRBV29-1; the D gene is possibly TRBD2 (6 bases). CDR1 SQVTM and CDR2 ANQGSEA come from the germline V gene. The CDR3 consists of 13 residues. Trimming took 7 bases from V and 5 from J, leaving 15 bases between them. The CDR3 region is CSGAGPYNNEQFF. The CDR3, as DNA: TGCAGCGGGGCGGGACCATACAACAATGAGCAGTTCTTC.

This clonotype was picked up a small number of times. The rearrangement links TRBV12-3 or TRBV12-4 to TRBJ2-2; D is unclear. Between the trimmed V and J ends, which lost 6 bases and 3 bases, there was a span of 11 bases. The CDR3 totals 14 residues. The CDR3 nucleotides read TGTGCCAGCAGCGCCACGGGCCACACCGGGGAGCTGTTTTTT. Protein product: CASSATGHTGELFF.

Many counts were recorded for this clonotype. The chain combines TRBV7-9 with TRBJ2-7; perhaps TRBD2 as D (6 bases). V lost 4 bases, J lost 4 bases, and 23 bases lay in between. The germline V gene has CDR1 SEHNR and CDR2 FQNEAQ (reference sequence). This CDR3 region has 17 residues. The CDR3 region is CASSSVRDSPMGYEQYF. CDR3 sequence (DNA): TGTGCCAGCAGCTCAGTACGGGACTCCCCGATGGGGTACGAGCAGTACTTC.

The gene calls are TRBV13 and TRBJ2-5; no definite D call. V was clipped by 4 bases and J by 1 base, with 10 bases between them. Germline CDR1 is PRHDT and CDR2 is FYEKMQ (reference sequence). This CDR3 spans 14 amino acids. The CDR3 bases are TGTGCCAGCAGCTCAAGGAGACCCCAAGAGACCCAGTACTTC. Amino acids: CASSSRRPQETQYF.

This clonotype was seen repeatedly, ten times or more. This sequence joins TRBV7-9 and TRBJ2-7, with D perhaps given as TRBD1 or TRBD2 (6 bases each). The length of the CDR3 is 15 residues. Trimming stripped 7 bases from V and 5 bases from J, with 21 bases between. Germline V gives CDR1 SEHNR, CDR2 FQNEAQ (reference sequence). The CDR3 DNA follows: TGTGCCAGCAACCCCCTTGTGGGGGGCGGGGACGAGCAGTACTTC. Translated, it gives CASNPLVGGGDEQYF. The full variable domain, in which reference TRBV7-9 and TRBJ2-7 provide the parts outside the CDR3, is DTGVSQNPRHKITKRGQNVTFRCDPISEHNRLYWYRQTLGQGPEFLTYFQNEAQLEKSRLLSDRFSAERPKGSFSTLEIQRTEQGDSAMYLCASNPLVGGGDEQYFGPGTRLTVT.

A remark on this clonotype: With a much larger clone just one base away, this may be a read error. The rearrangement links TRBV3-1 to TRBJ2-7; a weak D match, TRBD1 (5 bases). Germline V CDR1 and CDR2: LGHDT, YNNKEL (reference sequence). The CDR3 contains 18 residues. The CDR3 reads CACSQDRLGAVVSYEQYF. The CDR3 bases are TGTGCCTGCAGCCAAGACCGACTTGGGGCAGTCGTATCCTACGAGCAGTACTTC.

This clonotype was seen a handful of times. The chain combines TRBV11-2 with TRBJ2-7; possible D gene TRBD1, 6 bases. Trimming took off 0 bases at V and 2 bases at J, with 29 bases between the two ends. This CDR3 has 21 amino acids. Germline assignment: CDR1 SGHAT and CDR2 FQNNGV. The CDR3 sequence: CASSLDPGAALRAVSPYEQYF. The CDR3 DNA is TGTGCCAGCAGCTTAGATCCAGGGGCAGCCCTACGAGCAGTTAGCCCCTACGAGCAGTACTTC.

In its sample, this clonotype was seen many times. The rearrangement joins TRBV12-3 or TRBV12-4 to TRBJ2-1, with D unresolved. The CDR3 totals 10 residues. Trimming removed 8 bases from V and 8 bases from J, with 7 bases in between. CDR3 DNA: TGTGCCAGCTCCCACCATGAGCAGTTCTTC. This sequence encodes CASSHHEQFF.

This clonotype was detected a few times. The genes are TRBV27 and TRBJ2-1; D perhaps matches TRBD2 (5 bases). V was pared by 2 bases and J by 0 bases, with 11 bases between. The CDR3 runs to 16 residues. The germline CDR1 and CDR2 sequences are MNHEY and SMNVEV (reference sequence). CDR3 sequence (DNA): TGTGCCAGCAGTTTAAGAGGGAGCCTCTCCTACAATGAGCAGTTCTTC. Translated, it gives CASSLRGSLSYNEQFF.

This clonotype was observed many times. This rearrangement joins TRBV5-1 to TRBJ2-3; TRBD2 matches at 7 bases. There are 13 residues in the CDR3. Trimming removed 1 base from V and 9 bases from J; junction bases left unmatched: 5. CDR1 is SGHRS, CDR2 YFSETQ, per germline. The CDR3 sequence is CASSLNVGGTQYF. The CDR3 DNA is TGCGCCAGCAGCTTGAACGTCGGGGGGACGCAGTATTTT.

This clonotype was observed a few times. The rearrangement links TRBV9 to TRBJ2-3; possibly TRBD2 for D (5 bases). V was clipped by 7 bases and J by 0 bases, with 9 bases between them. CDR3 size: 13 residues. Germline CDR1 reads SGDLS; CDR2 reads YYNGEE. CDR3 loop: CASVGASTDTQYF. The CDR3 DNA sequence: TGTGCCAGCGTGGGAGCTAGCACAGATACGCAGTATTTT. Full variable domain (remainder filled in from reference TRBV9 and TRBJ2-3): DSGVTQTPKHLITATGQRVTLRCSPRSGDLSVYWYQQSLDQGLQFLIQYYNGEERAKGNILERFSAQQFPDLHSELNLSSLELGDSALYFCASVGASTDTQYFGPGTRLTVL.